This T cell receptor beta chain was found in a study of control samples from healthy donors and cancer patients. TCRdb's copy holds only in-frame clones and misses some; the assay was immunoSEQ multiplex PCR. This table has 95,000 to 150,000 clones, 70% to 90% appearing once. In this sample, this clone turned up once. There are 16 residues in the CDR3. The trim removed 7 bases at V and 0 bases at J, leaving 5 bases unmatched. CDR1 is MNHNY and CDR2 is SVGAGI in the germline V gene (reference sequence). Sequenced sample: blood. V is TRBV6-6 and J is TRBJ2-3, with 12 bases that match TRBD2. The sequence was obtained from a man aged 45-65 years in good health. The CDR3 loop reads CASKLLAGGSTDTQYF. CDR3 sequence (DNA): TGTGCCAGCAAGCTACTAGCGGGGGGCAGCACAGATACGCAGTATTTT.